This is a list of T cell receptor beta chains from one sample in a study of cytomegalovirus exposure and HLA in healthy donors. Some clones are missing from TCRdb's copy, which holds only in-frame ones; the method was immunoSEQ multiplex PCR. The table counts 140,000 to 150,000 clones; about 0.96% lies in the top ten. The sequenced sample consisted of PBMCs. The receptors shown here come from a male donor in good health and CMV-seronegative. The CDR3 runs from the conserved cysteine through the conserved F or W. A D gene is named only where the DNA matches it firmly.

V: TRBV30
D: -
J: TRBJ1-2
DNA: TGTGCCTGGAGACCAGGGCCCGCTCCTGGCTACACCTTC
CDR3: CAWRPGPAPGYTF

V: TRBV7-9
D: -
J: TRBJ2-7
DNA: TGTGCCAGCAGCTTAGAGACAGGCTACGAGCAGTACTTC
CDR3: CASSLETGYEQYF

V: TRBV30
D: -
J: TRBJ1-1
DNA: TGTGCCTGGAGCGTGGGCCGGGGCACTGAAGCTTTCTTT
CDR3: CAWSVGRGTEAFF

V: TRBV18
D: TRBD2
J: TRBJ2-1
DNA: TGTGCCAGCTCACCACCCCGCCTAGCGGGGGACTTCAATGAGCAGTTCTTC
CDR3: CASSPPRLAGDFNEQFF

V: TRBV30
D: TRBD1
J: TRBJ2-4
DNA: TGTGCCTGGACACCCAACCGGGACAGGCCGTTGGTCAAAAACATTCAGTACTTC
CDR3: CAWTPNRDRPLVKNIQYF

V: TRBV5-6
D: -
J: TRBJ1-1
DNA: TGTGCCAGCAGCAGAGAGGTCAGTGTCATGAACACTGAAGCTTTCTTT
CDR3: CASSREVSVMNTEAFF

V: TRBV18
D: -
J: TRBJ2-5
DNA: TGTGCCAGCTCACCACCGAACAGGGTAGGAGAGACCCAGTACTTC
CDR3: CASSPPNRVGETQYF

V: TRBV13
D: TRBD1
J: TRBJ2-1
DNA: TGTGCCACCTCGGGGACAGGGGCGTTGCTCAATGAGCAGTTCTTC
CDR3: CATSGTGALLNEQFF

V: TRBV19
D: TRBD2
J: TRBJ2-7
DNA: TGTGCCAGTAGTTCCGCGGGGGTTTACGAGCAGTACTTC
CDR3: CASSSAGVYEQYF

V: TRBV19
D: -
J: TRBJ2-2
DNA: TGTGCCAGTAGCGCCGGGGAAGGGCTCTTGAACACCGGGGAGCTGTTTTTT
CDR3: CASSAGEGLLNTGELFF

V: TRBV18
D: -
J: TRBJ1-2
DNA: TGTGCCAGCTCACCAGACACGTATGGCTACACCTTC
CDR3: CASSPDTYGYTF

V: TRBV28
D: TRBD1
J: TRBJ2-7
DNA: TGTGCCAGTCGACAGGGGTCCTACGAGCAGTACTTC
CDR3: CASRQGSYEQYF

V: TRBV7-8
D: -
J: TRBJ1-2
DNA: TGTGCCAGCAGCAGAGGAACGGGGGGCGACGGCTACACCTTC
CDR3: CASSRGTGGDGYTF

V: TRBV27
D: TRBD1
J: TRBJ2-7
DNA: TGTGCCAGGACAGGGAACCGGGCGTCGGAGCAGTACTTC
CDR3: CARTGNRASEQYF

V: TRBV5-1
D: -
J: TRBJ1-1
DNA: TGCGCCAGCAGCTTGGGAGGACAGTACTCTAACACTGAAGCTTTCTTT
CDR3: CASSLGGQYSNTEAFF

V: TRBV6-5
D: -
J: TRBJ1-1
DNA: TGTGCCAGCAGTTGGACGGCCAGGACGGGAACTGAAGCTTTCTTT
CDR3: CASSWTARTGTEAFF

V: TRBV10-3
D: -
J: TRBJ1-6
DNA: TGTGCCACGTATAACGGTGATCCCTCTAATTCACCCCTCCACTTT
CDR3: CATYNGDPSNSPLHF

V: TRBV19
D: TRBD1
J: TRBJ1-1
DNA: TGTGCCAGTACTATGCCGGGACAGATGAACACTGAAGCTTTCTTT
CDR3: CASTMPGQMNTEAFF

V: TRBV6-5
D: -
J: TRBJ1-2
DNA: TGTGCCAGCAGCCGGACAGAGAACTATGGCTACACCTTC
CDR3: CASSRTENYGYTF

V: TRBV5-1
D: TRBD1
J: TRBJ2-4
DNA: TGCGCCAGCAGCTTGGGACAGGGAGTAGTGAACATTCAGTACTTC
CDR3: CASSLGQGVVNIQYF

V: TRBV5-1
D: TRBD1
J: TRBJ1-1
DNA: TGCGCCAGCAGCCCCACAACAGGGGGCCGAGCTTTCTTT
CDR3: CASSPTTGGRAFF

V: TRBV30
D: TRBD2
J: TRBJ2-1
DNA: TGTGCCGGGAGTCCTAGCGGGAGCCCCTACAATGAGCAGTTCTTC
CDR3: CAGSPSGSPYNEQFF

V: TRBV5-1
D: -
J: TRBJ2-5
DNA: TGCGCCAGCAGCTTACTCGACCAAGAGACCCAGTACTTC
CDR3: CASSLLDQETQYF

V: TRBV30
D: -
J: TRBJ2-5
DNA: TGTGCCTGGACGAGAGGGGGACAAGAGACCCAGTACTTC
CDR3: CAWTRGGQETQYF

V: TRBV7-3
D: TRBD2
J: TRBJ2-7
DNA: TGTGCCAGCAGCTCAGCGGGGGCCTACGAGCAGTACTTC
CDR3: CASSSAGAYEQYF

V: TRBV19
D: -
J: TRBJ1-2
DNA: TGTGCCAGTAGGGCAGGGCCAAAAGGACATGGCTACACCTTC
CDR3: CASRAGPKGHGYTF

V: TRBV2
D: -
J: TRBJ1-5
DNA: TGTGCCAGCAGTGGGGGCAGGGACAATCAGCCCCAGCATTTT
CDR3: CASSGGRDNQPQHF

V: TRBV19
D: TRBD1
J: TRBJ1-5
DNA: TGTGCCAGTAGTATTACCGGACAGGACAATCAGCCCCAGCATTTT
CDR3: CASSITGQDNQPQHF

V: TRBV10-3
D: TRBD1
J: TRBJ2-7
DNA: TGTGCCATGGGACAGGGGATGTACGAGCAGTACTTC
CDR3: CAMGQGMYEQYF

V: TRBV30
D: -
J: TRBJ1-1
DNA: TGTGCCTGGACCACTCAAGGGGGAGGGACTGAAGCTTTCTTT
CDR3: CAWTTQGGGTEAFF

V: TRBV29-1
D: TRBD2
J: TRBJ2-3
DNA: TGCAGCGTCGCGGGGCTAGCGGGGTTCACAGATACGCAGTATTTT
CDR3: CSVAGLAGFTDTQYF

V: TRBV6-5
D: TRBD1
J: TRBJ1-4
DNA: TGTGCCAGCAGTCAGGGGGCTGCAACTAATGAAAAACTGTTTTTT
CDR3: CASSQGAATNEKLFF

V: TRBV4-1
D: -
J: TRBJ2-7
DNA: TGCGCCAGCAGCCAAGAAAGTATGGAGGGAAGGAACGAGCAGTACTTC
CDR3: CASSQESMEGRNEQYF

V: TRBV7-2
D: TRBD2
J: TRBJ2-1
DNA: TGTGCCAGCACCGTTCGAGGCGGGGGGGCAAACAATGAGCAGTTCTTC
CDR3: CASTVRGGGANNEQFF

V: TRBV29-1
D: -
J: TRBJ2-5
DNA: TGCAGCGTTGCATTGACACGGGACACGGTGCAAGAGACCCAGTACTTC
CDR3: CSVALTRDTVQETQYF

V: TRBV5-1
D: TRBD1
J: TRBJ2-7
DNA: TGCGCCAGCAGCTTGGATTACGGGACAGGGGAGCAGTACTTC
CDR3: CASSLDYGTGEQYF

V: TRBV18
D: -
J: TRBJ1-6
DNA: TGTGCCAGCTCACCACCAGGAGATAATTCACCCCTCCACTTT
CDR3: CASSPPGDNSPLHF

V: TRBV5-1
D: TRBD1
J: TRBJ2-2
DNA: TGCGCCAGCAGCTTTGACAGGGCGAACACCGGGGAGCTGTTTTTT
CDR3: CASSFDRANTGELFF

V: TRBV30
D: TRBD2
J: TRBJ2-1
DNA: TGTGCCTGGAGTGGACAGGCTAGCGGGAGGGCCTATGACAATGAGCAGTTCTTC
CDR3: CAWSGQASGRAYDNEQFF

V: TRBV7-9
D: -
J: TRBJ2-3
DNA: TGTGCCAGCAGCTTTCCAGGCCGCACAGATACGCAGTATTTT
CDR3: CASSFPGRTDTQYF

V: TRBV5-6
D: -
J: TRBJ2-5
DNA: TGTGCCAGCAGCTTGGTCCCCGGCGGAGAGACCCAGTACTTC
CDR3: CASSLVPGGETQYF

V: TRBV9
D: -
J: TRBJ1-3
DNA: TGTGCCAGCAGCCCACGAATGACAGCTGGAAACACCATATATTTT
CDR3: CASSPRMTAGNTIYF

V: TRBV25-1
D: -
J: TRBJ2-3
DNA: TGTGCCAGCAGTGAATATATATCCCCGGCGGATCAGAGGCATACGCAGTATTTT
CDR3: CASSEYISPADQRHTQYF

V: TRBV27
D: -
J: TRBJ1-2
DNA: TGTGCCAGCAGTTTAGCAGGCAACTATGGCTACACCTTC
CDR3: CASSLAGNYGYTF

V: TRBV5-4
D: -
J: TRBJ2-5
DNA: TGTGCCAGCAGCTTGACTCGGAGAGAGACCCAGTACTTC
CDR3: CASSLTRRETQYF

V: TRBV7-6
D: -
J: TRBJ2-5
DNA: TGTGCCAGCAGCTTAGCGGGGCGGGGGCCCAGGGAGACCCAGTACTTC
CDR3: CASSLAGRGPRETQYF

V: TRBV9
D: TRBD2
J: TRBJ2-5
DNA: TGTGCCAGCAGCGACGGGACTAGCGGGAGGGAGACCCAGTACTTC
CDR3: CASSDGTSGRETQYF

V: TRBV5-1
D: -
J: TRBJ1-5
DNA: TGCGCCAGCAGCCCAGGGACATTTGATCAGCCCCAGCATTTT
CDR3: CASSPGTFDQPQHF

V: TRBV12-5
D: TRBD1
J: TRBJ1-5
DNA: TGTGCTAGTGTTACCTACTCCGGGACAGTTAGCAATCAGCCCCAGCATTTT
CDR3: CASVTYSGTVSNQPQHF

V: TRBV19
D: -
J: TRBJ2-3
DNA: TGTGCCAGTAGTCCAGGAGCAGGGAGGACAGATACGCAGTATTTT
CDR3: CASSPGAGRTDTQYF

V: TRBV7-8
D: -
J: TRBJ1-2
DNA: TGTGCCAGCAGCCCAGGATCCGTAGGGGTTAACTATGGCTACACCTTC
CDR3: CASSPGSVGVNYGYTF

V: TRBV6-5
D: -
J: TRBJ1-1
DNA: TGTGCCAGCAGTTACGCCCAGGTAGCTTTCTTT
CDR3: CASSYAQVAFF

V: TRBV29-1
D: TRBD2
J: TRBJ2-6
DNA: TGCAGCGTCCTCGGGGGGGGAACTGGGGCCAACGTCCTGACTTTC
CDR3: CSVLGGGTGANVLTF

V: TRBV6-5
D: -
J: TRBJ1-3
DNA: TGTGCCAGCAGTTACTCGCGGCAGATGTTTAGAAACACCATATATTTT
CDR3: CASSYSRQMFRNTIYF

V: TRBV27
D: -
J: TRBJ1-1
DNA: TGTGCCAGCAGTCTGGGTGGGAGCACTGAAGCTTTCTTT
CDR3: CASSLGGSTEAFF

V: TRBV4-2
D: TRBD2
J: TRBJ2-7
DNA: TGTGCCAGCAGCCCGCTTTGGCGGGAGTCCTACGAGCAGTACTTC
CDR3: CASSPLWRESYEQYF

V: TRBV5-4
D: TRBD2
J: TRBJ2-3
DNA: TGTGCCAGCAGCCAAGGGACTAGTTTAGATACGCAGTATTTT
CDR3: CASSQGTSLDTQYF

V: TRBV19
D: TRBD2
J: TRBJ2-7
DNA: TGTGCCAGTAGTCCTACCCCGGGACTAGCGGCCTACGAGCAGTACTTC
CDR3: CASSPTPGLAAYEQYF

V: TRBV11-2
D: -
J: TRBJ1-1
DNA: TGTGCCAGCAGTTTTACTCGGGGTTCTAGTGAAGCTTTCTTT
CDR3: CASSFTRGSSEAFF